The 14 T cell receptor beta chains below all came from one sample that was sequenced in a study of quantifying T cell responses using KT2 cells. Background on the study: cDNA was made from DNase-treated RNA using alpha and beta constant primers.

A single-stranded UMI oligo with SP2 sequence was ligated to cDNA 3' ends. An equimolar mix of RC1.1 and RC1.2 primed the beta chain across TRBC1 and TRBC2. In TCRdb, the UMI-ligation and nested PCR reads were re-called with MiXCR into one record per CDR3 protein. Among fewer than 45,000 distinct CDR3 sequences, more than 15% were seen once, and the ten largest hold roughly two fifths. The sequenced sample was PBMCs spiked with cells of the T cell clone KT2. The receptors come from a human donor.

Only a few counts were recorded for this clonotype. CDR3 sequence reads: CASSLTGGNQPQHF. CDR3 nucleotides: TGCGCCAGCAGCTTAACAGGGGGCAATCAGCCCCAGCATTTT. The genes are TRBV5-1 and TRBJ1-5; 7 bases agree with TRBD1. Per the germline V gene, CDR1 is SGHRS and CDR2 is YFSETQ. There are 14 residues in the CDR3. The junction had 1 base not matched to a gene; V was cut back by 2 bases and J by 2 bases.

The chain joins TRBV6-2 or TRBV6-3 to TRBJ1-4; D is possibly TRBD1 (5 bases). The V gene's germline CDR1 is MNHEY and CDR2 SVGEGT. This CDR3 comprises 17 residues. V was trimmed by 2 bases and J by 2 bases, leaving 15 bases between them. In nucleotides, the CDR3 is TGTGCCAGCAGTTACGGGGCGGAGATGGGGACTAATGAAAAACTGTTTTTT. This encodes CASSYGAEMGTNEKLFF.

This chain uses TRBV7-2 with TRBJ1-3, with D perhaps matching TRBD1 (5 bases). Germline lookup yields CDR1 SGHTA and CDR2 FQGNSA. Trimming shortened V by 2 bases and J by 3 bases, and 5 bases separated the two germline ends. The CDR3 contains 13 residues. The CDR3 spells CASSLQGGNTIYF. The CDR3 DNA is TGTGCCAGCAGCTTACAGGGTGGAAACACCATATATTTT.

The V gene is TRBV7-3, the J gene TRBJ2-7; no definite D call. The germline gives CDR1 SGHTA, CDR2 FQGTGA. This CDR3 has 14 amino acids. V dropped 4 bases and J dropped 6 bases, with 16 bases sitting between them. DNA of the CDR3: TGTGCCAGCAGCTCGGTAGGTGGTCTGGGCGAGCAGTACTTC. Translated: CASSSVGGLGEQYF.

This clonotype was counted between two and nine times. The chain is built from TRBV5-5 and TRBJ2-3; 11 bases map to TRBD2. J was trimmed by 2 bases and V by 4 bases; bases with no gene match: 12. The CDR3 contains 18 residues. Germline CDR1 is SGHKS and CDR2 is YYEKEE (reference sequence). The CDR3 protein is CASSHPAGTSGITDTQYF. CDR3 nucleotides: TGTGCCAGCAGCCACCCGGCCGGGACTAGCGGAATCACAGATACGCAGTATTTT.

This clonotype was picked up many times. The V gene is TRBV6-5, the J gene TRBJ1-1, with 8 bases matching TRBD1. This CDR3 is 14 amino acids long. From germline, CDR1 is MNHEY and CDR2 SVGAGI. J lost 1 base, V lost 5 bases, and 3 bases had no gene match. The CDR3 nucleotides are TGTGCCAGCAGTACGGACAGGGCGAACACTGAAGCTTTCTTT. Its protein is CASSTDRANTEAFF.

The sample holds a few counts of this clonotype. The chain has TRBV18 and TRBJ1-2, with 7 bases lining up with TRBD1. CDR1 KGHSH and CDR2 LQKENI come from the germline V gene. This CDR3 has 16 amino acids. With 0 bases clipped from V and 2 bases from J, the junction kept 6 bases outside the gene matches. CDR3 region: CASSPPGQEQNYGYTF. In DNA, the CDR3 is TGTGCCAGCTCACCACCCGGACAGGAACAAAACTATGGCTACACCTTC.

This clonotype was counted many times. The chain joins TRBV14 to TRBJ2-7, with TRBD2 as a possible D gene (7 bases). This CDR3 is 15 amino acids long. The germline V gene has CDR1 SGHDN and CDR2 FVKESK. V was pared by 1 base and J by 0 bases, with 10 bases between. The CDR3 region has the DNA TGTGCCAGCAGCCAAGCGAGGGGGGGCTCCTACGAGCAGTACTTC. Its translation: CASSQARGGSYEQYF.

This clonotype showed up just a few times. CDR3 residues: CSANVAGGAHEQFF. CDR3 DNA: TGCAGTGCCAATGTAGCGGGGGGGGCGCATGAGCAGTTCTTC. The chain carries TRBV20-1 and TRBJ2-1; 11 nucleotides line up with TRBD2. The germline CDR1 and CDR2 sequences are DFQATT and SNEGSKA (reference sequence). Losses at the gene ends were 6 bases for V and 8 bases for J; bases not matched to a gene: 9. CDR3 length: 14 residues.

This clonotype was counted a few times. The chain carries TRBV7-3 and TRBJ2-1; a weak D match, TRBD2 (5 bases). CDR3 size: 15 residues. The V and J ends lost 2 bases and 5 bases respectively, with 13 bases between them. The V gene's germline CDR1 is SGHTA and CDR2 FQGTGA. DNA for the CDR3: TGTGCCAGCAGCTTATTTGTGACTACGAACAATGAGCAGTTCTTC. Protein: CASSLFVTTNNEQFF.

This clonotype has only a few counts. This chain uses TRBV10-3 with TRBJ2-1; tentatively, D is TRBD2 (6 bases). The germline V and J ends were trimmed by 11 bases and 7 bases, with 15 bases remaining between them. The CDR3 contains 12 residues. Germline loops: CDR1 ENHRY, CDR2 SYGVKD. CDR3 DNA sequence: TGTGCCTCCGGGACTGTAGCTAATGAGCAGTTCTTC. Encoded protein: CASGTVANEQFF.

This CDR3 is CSARGSGITDTQYF. CDR3 DNA: TGCAGTGCTAGGGGTAGCGGAATAACAGATACGCAGTATTTT. This chain joins TRBV20-1 and TRBJ2-3, with D possibly TRBD2 on 6 matching bases. Trimming took 3 bases from V and 3 from J, leaving 13 bases between them. There are 14 residues in the CDR3. CDR1 and CDR2 from the germline V gene are DFQATT and SNEGSKA (reference sequence).

The chain recombines TRBV4-2 with TRBJ2-2; D unresolved. The CDR3 runs to 16 residues. Germline lookup yields CDR1 LGHNA and CDR2 YNFKEQ. V was shortened by 1 base and J by 1 base, with 10 bases between the two germline ends. Written as DNA, the CDR3 is TGTGCCAGCAGCCAAGCGGTGCGAGGGAACACCGGGGAGCTGTTTTTT. Translated, it gives CASSQAVRGNTGELFF.

This clonotype was seen ten or more times. The chain carries TRBV6-5 and TRBJ1-1, with a tentative D call TRBD1 (5 bases). This CDR3 has 16 amino acids. Germline loops: CDR1 MNHEY, CDR2 SVGAGI. With 6 bases removed from V and 1 base from J, the gap between germline ends came to 18 bases. The CDR3 DNA reads TGTGCCAGCAGCCTACAGGCTGAGAGACCGAACACTGAAGCTTTCTTT. It yields the protein CASSLQAERPNTEAFF.